The present T cell receptor beta chain was sequenced within a study of blood T cell repertoires in COVID-19. Study summary: COVID-19 samples from acute and convalescent phases originated in the United States, Italy and Spain. T cells, B-cell-depleted T cells, or PBMCs supplied cDNA or gDNA.

Original processing notes: Estimation of nucleated cell counts relied on the amplification of reference gene primers. Produced via immunoSEQ multiplex PCR; TCRdb's table is partial and in-frame only. That table is the source of V, J and clone size, and D and trimming were worked out from the DNA. The table includes 250,000 to 350,000 clones, 88% detected once. The CDR3 length is 14 residues. Germline V lookup: CDR1 SEHNR, CDR2 FQNEAQ (reference sequence). V gave up 3 bases and J gave up 5 bases; unmatched junction bases: 4. This clone was seen only a few times. Seattle enrolled patients during active infection and tracked them longitudinally.

The chain couples TRBV7-9 to TRBJ2-3; 8 bases are shared with TRBD1. This sequence originates from a woman aged 25 to 39 with COVID-19, enrolled during active disease. The sample consisted of peripheral blood. As DNA, the CDR3 is TGTGCCAGCAGCTTCGGACAGGGTGAAGATACGCAGTATTTT. Translated: CASSFGQGEDTQYF.